This T cell receptor (beta chain) is from a study of shared clonotypes between healthy human individuals. Study conclusions and caveats: Exclusively blood specimens were collected; tissue repertoires likely differ.

Sequencing used immunoSEQ multiplex PCR; TCRdb keeps in-frame clones, though not all of them. The table records 550,000 to 700,000 clones, around 78% of them present only once. The CDR3 covers 16 residues. V shed 6 bases, J shed 8 bases, and the junction held 17 bases outside the gene matches. Germline CDR1 and CDR2: MDHEN and SYDVKM. Notes on this clone: What it recognizes is unknown.

The receptor was isolated from a woman aged 30 to 39 in good health. The V call is TRBV28, the J call TRBJ1-2; 8 bases are a match to TRBD1. Material: memory CD4+ T cells sorted from blood. This sample's subset: CD45RA-negative fraction. CDR3: CASRPGTGRGKDGYTF. In nucleotides, the CDR3 is TGTGCCAGCAGACCAGGGACAGGTAGGGGTAAAGACGGCTACACCTTC.